The clone carrying this TCR beta chain has just one count. This sample was taken from a study of blood T cell repertoires in COVID-19. In the study overall: Acute-phase and convalescent COVID-19 samples originated in the United States, Italy and Spain. Sources were T cells, B-cell-depleted T cells, or PBMCs; the material itself was cDNA or gDNA.

Seattle-derived patients entered the study during active infection and were followed longitudinally. Profiled with immunoSEQ multiplex PCR; TCRdb holds only in-frame clones, not every one. The sample consists of approximately 280,000 clones, about 88% of them appearing once. The CDR3 contains 14 residues. The V end was cut by 5 bases, the J end by 4 bases, with 11 bases between. Germline V gene data show CDR1 as MNHEY and CDR2 as SMNVEV (reference sequence). The source is a human donor with COVID-19, enrolled during active disease. The donor label of this sample is uncertain. J is TRBJ2-2 and V is TRBV27; perhaps TRBD1 as D (6 bases). The sequencing sample was made of peripheral blood. The CDR3 spells CASSVTGSTGELFF. The CDR3 DNA follows: TGTGCCAGCAGTGTAACAGGGTCCACCGGGGAGCTGTTTTTT.